This T cell receptor beta chain was sequenced for a study of blood T cells in healthy people across ages. About this clonotype itself: Its antigen is not identified.

Study-wide results and caveats: More naive CD4+ cells and higher diversity marked long-lived donors relative to aged donors.

PCR was performed a second time for about 6 to 12 cycles using a sample-barcoded 5' primer and a J-beta primer mix. A template-switch adaptor with 12 random nucleotides tagged each cDNA molecule. TCRdb ran MiXCR on the 5' RACE reads and lists one entry per CDR3 protein. The sample comprises approximately 850,000 distinct CDR3 sequences, roughly 60% of which are singletons, and about 20% rests with the top ten. Deletions cut 1 base from V and 2 bases from J, with 11 bases between. Germline-derived CDR1 and CDR2 are DFQATT and SNEGSKA (reference sequence). CDR3 length: 14 residues. The material sequenced was blood. This chain connects TRBV20-1 to TRBJ1-1; D uncertain. This TCR was recovered from a man aged 25-45 years in good health. The DNA of the CDR3 is TGCAGTGCTAGAGGTCGCCCTTCAAACACTGAAGCTTTCTTT. The encoded protein is CSARGRPSNTEAFF.